These T cell receptor beta chains were read from a single sample in a study of OX40 agonist ivuxolimab in advanced cancers. The table came from immunoSEQ multiplex PCR; TCRdb's copy has only in-frame clones and leaves some out. The sample consists of approximately 62,000 clones, around 92% of them appearing once. The sequencing here drew on CD4+ or CD8+ T cells sorted from blood, taken in a trial of the OX40 agonist ivuxolimab. All receptors derive from an adult with an advanced solid tumor such as melanoma, head and neck, liver or kidney cancer. Each CDR3 is given with its conserved first and last residue. The D gene is left open where the match is weak. Clone size appears in some rows only: once, few, many, or a class for an expanded clone.

clone size: .
D gene: .
J gene: TRBJ2-3
V gene: TRBV19
CDR3 DNA: TGTGCCAGTTCGGAGATTAGCGTGAGCACAGATACGCAGTATTTT
CDR3 protein: CASSEISVSTDTQYF

clone size: .
D gene: TRBD1
J gene: TRBJ2-1
V gene: TRBV28
CDR3 DNA: TGTGCCAGCAGTTTCCCCGGGACAGCCTACAATGAGCAGTTCTTC
CDR3 protein: CASSFPGTAYNEQFF

clone size: .
D gene: .
J gene: TRBJ2-7
V gene: TRBV7-9
CDR3 DNA: TGTGCCAGCAGCCGGTCTGTTTACGAGCAGTACTTC
CDR3 protein: CASSRSVYEQYF

clone size: .
D gene: .
J gene: TRBJ2-3
V gene: TRBV9
CDR3 DNA: TGTGCCAGCAGCCCGCCAGATACGCAGTATTTT
CDR3 protein: CASSPPDTQYF

clone size: .
D gene: .
J gene: TRBJ1-1
V gene: TRBV19
CDR3 DNA: TGTGCCACCTCTCATAGGGGGAACACTGAAGCTTTCTTT
CDR3 protein: CATSHRGNTEAFF

clone size: .
D gene: .
J gene: TRBJ2-1
V gene: TRBV21-1
CDR3 DNA: TGTGCCAGCAGGGCCGGGGATGCTGAGCAGTTCTTC
CDR3 protein: CASRAGDAEQFF

clone size: .
D gene: .
J gene: TRBJ1-2
V gene: TRBV9
CDR3 DNA: TGTGCCAGCAGCGTAAGAGGGTTCGACTATGGCTACACCTTC
CDR3 protein: CASSVRGFDYGYTF

clone size: .
D gene: .
J gene: TRBJ2-1
V gene: TRBV28
CDR3 DNA: TGTGCCAGCAGTTTATCTCGGCAGGGCACCTACAATGAGCAGTTCTTC
CDR3 protein: CASSLSRQGTYNEQFF

clone size: .
D gene: TRBD2
J gene: TRBJ2-1
V gene: TRBV30
CDR3 DNA: TGTGCCTGGAGCGGGGGGGGTATCAATGAGCAGTTCTTC
CDR3 protein: CAWSGGGINEQFF

clone size: .
D gene: .
J gene: TRBJ1-5
V gene: TRBV10-2
CDR3 DNA: TGCGCCAGCAGTGAAGAATGGGCTTTTAGCAATCAGCCCCAGCATTTT
CDR3 protein: CASSEEWAFSNQPQHF

clone size: once
D gene: .
J gene: TRBJ2-7
V gene: TRBV9
CDR3 DNA: TGTGCCAGCAGCGTAGCCGGGAATCACGAGCAGTACTTC
CDR3 protein: CASSVAGNHEQYF

clone size: once
D gene: .
J gene: TRBJ2-5
V gene: TRBV9
CDR3 DNA: TGTGCCAGCAGCGTAGACGGGAGTGAGACCCAGTACTTC
CDR3 protein: CASSVDGSETQYF

clone size: .
D gene: TRBD2
J gene: TRBJ2-5
V gene: TRBV5-1
CDR3 DNA: TGCGCCAGCAGCTTGGGGGGACTAGCGGAGACCCAGTACTTC
CDR3 protein: CASSLGGLAETQYF

clone size: .
D gene: .
J gene: TRBJ2-1
V gene: TRBV19
CDR3 DNA: TGTGCCAGTAGTATATACCTTGAGCAGTTCTTC
CDR3 protein: CASSIYLEQFF

clone size: .
D gene: .
J gene: TRBJ2-1
V gene: TRBV4-3
CDR3 DNA: TGCGCCAGCTCCCTCCTAGGGACCAGCTCCTACAATGAGCAGTTCTTC
CDR3 protein: CASSLLGTSSYNEQFF

clone size: .
D gene: .
J gene: TRBJ1-2
V gene: TRBV29-1
CDR3 DNA: TGCAGCGTTGAATTGGCAGCCGGAACAAACTATGGCTACACCTTC
CDR3 protein: CSVELAAGTNYGYTF

clone size: .
D gene: TRBD1
J gene: TRBJ2-7
V gene: TRBV10-3
CDR3 DNA: TGTGCCATCAGTGACCCGGACAGGGTCGAGCAGTACTTC
CDR3 protein: CAISDPDRVEQYF

clone size: .
D gene: .
J gene: TRBJ1-2
V gene: TRBV6-4
CDR3 DNA: TGTGCCAGCAGAGAGGGAGTGGGCTATGGCTACACCTTC
CDR3 protein: CASREGVGYGYTF

clone size: .
D gene: .
J gene: TRBJ1-2
V gene: TRBV5-4
CDR3 DNA: TGTGCCAGCAGCGTTGAGGACTATGGCTACACCTTC
CDR3 protein: CASSVEDYGYTF

clone size: few
D gene: .
J gene: TRBJ1-1
V gene: TRBV19
CDR3 DNA: TGTGCCAGTAGTATACTACAAAACACTGAAGCTTTCTTT
CDR3 protein: CASSILQNTEAFF

clone size: .
D gene: .
J gene: TRBJ2-5
V gene: TRBV13
CDR3 DNA: TGTGCCAGCAGCTTACAGGAGACCCAGTACTTC
CDR3 protein: CASSLQETQYF

clone size: once
D gene: .
J gene: TRBJ2-7
V gene: TRBV4-1
CDR3 DNA: TGCGCCAGCAGCCCCGTAGCAGGAAGCTCCTACGAGCAGTACTTC
CDR3 protein: CASSPVAGSSYEQYF

clone size: .
D gene: .
J gene: TRBJ1-2
V gene: TRBV6-6
CDR3 DNA: TGTGCCAGCAGTTACTCACCGACGGAGTATGGCTACACCTTC
CDR3 protein: CASSYSPTEYGYTF

clone size: .
D gene: TRBD1
J gene: TRBJ1-1
V gene: TRBV27
CDR3 DNA: TGTGCCACCATACCCCCAGGGGGAACTGAAGCTTTCTTT
CDR3 protein: CATIPPGGTEAFF

clone size: .
D gene: .
J gene: TRBJ1-5
V gene: TRBV19
CDR3 DNA: TGTGCCAGTCACCAGGACAACTATAGCAATCAGCCCCAGCATTTT
CDR3 protein: CASHQDNYSNQPQHF

clone size: once
D gene: TRBD1
J gene: TRBJ1-2
V gene: TRBV5-4
CDR3 DNA: TGTGCCAGCAGCCCCTGGGGGTTATTACCGGGACAGGGGAACTATGGCTACACCTTC
CDR3 protein: CASSPWGLLPGQGNYGYTF

clone size: .
D gene: TRBD2
J gene: TRBJ2-5
V gene: TRBV5-6
CDR3 DNA: TGTGCCAGCAGCCTCGGACTAGCGGGACTCTACCAAGAGACCCAGTACTTC
CDR3 protein: CASSLGLAGLYQETQYF

clone size: .
D gene: .
J gene: TRBJ2-1
V gene: TRBV19
CDR3 DNA: TGTGCCAGTAGTCCTCCTTGGACGGTTGCCTACAATGAGCAGTTCTTC
CDR3 protein: CASSPPWTVAYNEQFF

clone size: .
D gene: .
J gene: TRBJ2-1
V gene: TRBV29-1
CDR3 DNA: TGCAGCCTCAGTAGCGGAATCGAGTTGGAGCAGTTCTTC
CDR3 protein: CSLSSGIELEQFF

clone size: .
D gene: .
J gene: TRBJ2-3
V gene: TRBV11-3
CDR3 DNA: TGTGCCAGCAGCTCGGGGCCTAGCACAGATACGCAGTATTTT
CDR3 protein: CASSSGPSTDTQYF

clone size: .
D gene: .
J gene: TRBJ1-5
V gene: TRBV4-2
CDR3 DNA: TGTGCCAGCAGCCAAGAGGTTAAGAATCAGCCCCAGCATTTT
CDR3 protein: CASSQEVKNQPQHF

clone size: .
D gene: .
J gene: TRBJ2-1
V gene: TRBV30
CDR3 DNA: TGTGCCTGGAGTGTACTCGTCTACAATGAGCAGTTCTTC
CDR3 protein: CAWSVLVYNEQFF

clone size: .
D gene: .
J gene: TRBJ2-3
V gene: TRBV21-1
CDR3 DNA: TGTGCCAGCAGCAATAGCAGGGTGGATACGCAGTATTTT
CDR3 protein: CASSNSRVDTQYF

clone size: .
D gene: TRBD2
J gene: TRBJ2-3
V gene: TRBV13
CDR3 DNA: TGTGCCAGCAGCTTACGGACTAGCGGGTACACAGATACGCAGTATTTT
CDR3 protein: CASSLRTSGYTDTQYF

clone size: .
D gene: .
J gene: TRBJ2-7
V gene: TRBV27
CDR3 DNA: TGTGCCAGCAGTTTCAACGGTTACTACGAGCAGTACTTC
CDR3 protein: CASSFNGYYEQYF

clone size: few
D gene: .
J gene: TRBJ1-1
V gene: TRBV6-5
CDR3 DNA: TGTGCCAGCATGACCCTCACTGAAGCTTTCTTT
CDR3 protein: CASMTLTEAFF

clone size: .
D gene: TRBD1
J gene: TRBJ1-6
V gene: TRBV27
CDR3 DNA: TGTGCCAGCACGTTGTTAGCGACAGGGCATTTTCCCCTCCACTTT
CDR3 protein: CASTLLATGHFPLHF

clone size: .
D gene: .
J gene: TRBJ2-3
V gene: TRBV6-1
CDR3 DNA: TGTGCCAGCAGTGAAGTGGGGGGCAAGGGCACAGATACGCAGTATTTT
CDR3 protein: CASSEVGGKGTDTQYF

clone size: once
D gene: TRBD2
J gene: TRBJ2-3
V gene: TRBV13
CDR3 DNA: TGTGCCAGCAGACCTACTAGCGGGGGATTCCGAATGACAGATACGCAGTATTTT
CDR3 protein: CASRPTSGGFRMTDTQYF

clone size: .
D gene: TRBD2
J gene: TRBJ2-1
V gene: TRBV7-6
CDR3 DNA: TGTGCCAGCAGCCAAGGGCTAGCGGGGCACAATGAGCAGTTCTTC
CDR3 protein: CASSQGLAGHNEQFF

clone size: .
D gene: TRBD2
J gene: TRBJ2-1
V gene: TRBV6-5
CDR3 DNA: TGTGCCAGCAGCCCTGGGGAGGGAGGGTACAATGAGCAGTTCTTC
CDR3 protein: CASSPGEGGYNEQFF

clone size: .
D gene: TRBD2
J gene: TRBJ2-7
V gene: TRBV19
CDR3 DNA: TGTGCCAGTAGTATTACTAGCGGGAGGAACGAGCAGTACTTC
CDR3 protein: CASSITSGRNEQYF

clone size: .
D gene: TRBD1
J gene: TRBJ1-1
V gene: TRBV19
CDR3 DNA: TGTGCCAGTAGTATAGGTACAGGGGGCATGACTGAAGCTTTCTTT
CDR3 protein: CASSIGTGGMTEAFF

clone size: .
D gene: .
J gene: TRBJ2-7
V gene: TRBV5-5
CDR3 DNA: TGTGCCAGCAGCTTGGGCAGGGGAGCACTCTACGAGCAGTACTTC
CDR3 protein: CASSLGRGALYEQYF

clone size: once
D gene: .
J gene: TRBJ1-1
V gene: TRBV4-1
CDR3 DNA: TGCGCCAGCAGCCAAGAACCCCCGGGACACCAAAACACTGAAGCTTTCTTT
CDR3 protein: CASSQEPPGHQNTEAFF

clone size: .
D gene: .
J gene: TRBJ1-1
V gene: TRBV27
CDR3 DNA: TGTGCCAGCAGTTTGGGCAGTAACACTGAAGCTTTCTTT
CDR3 protein: CASSLGSNTEAFF

clone size: .
D gene: .
J gene: TRBJ1-2
V gene: TRBV9
CDR3 DNA: TGTGCCAGCAGCGTAGGGGGGGCCCTTGGCTACACCTTC
CDR3 protein: CASSVGGALGYTF

clone size: .
D gene: TRBD1
J gene: TRBJ1-6
V gene: TRBV2
CDR3 DNA: TGTGCCAGCAGTGAAGTGGACAGGGAAAGTCATTCACCCCTCCACTTT
CDR3 protein: CASSEVDRESHSPLHF

clone size: .
D gene: .
J gene: TRBJ2-4
V gene: TRBV27
CDR3 DNA: TGTGCCAGCAGTTTAGGCGGAGCCAAAAACATTCAGTACTTC
CDR3 protein: CASSLGGAKNIQYF

clone size: few
D gene: TRBD2
J gene: TRBJ2-1
V gene: TRBV6-4
CDR3 DNA: TGTGCCAGCAGTGATGGATCCAGCGGGGGGGCCGGTGAGCAGTTCTTC
CDR3 protein: CASSDGSSGGAGEQFF

clone size: .
D gene: TRBD2
J gene: TRBJ2-1
V gene: TRBV7-2
CDR3 DNA: TGTGCCAGCAGCACAACTAGCGGGAGTATCCATGAGCAGTTCTTC
CDR3 protein: CASSTTSGSIHEQFF

clone size: .
D gene: .
J gene: TRBJ2-7
V gene: TRBV7-9
CDR3 DNA: TGTGCCAGCAGCTTTAAGGGAAACGAGCAGTACTTC
CDR3 protein: CASSFKGNEQYF

clone size: .
D gene: .
J gene: TRBJ1-2
V gene: TRBV13
CDR3 DNA: TGTGCCAGCAGCAGCGACAGCTATGGCTACACCTTC
CDR3 protein: CASSSDSYGYTF

clone size: .
D gene: .
J gene: TRBJ2-5
V gene: TRBV6-5
CDR3 DNA: TGTGCCAGCAGTTACGGGGAGGAGACCCAGTACTTC
CDR3 protein: CASSYGEETQYF

clone size: .
D gene: .
J gene: TRBJ1-2
V gene: TRBV2
CDR3 DNA: TGTGCCAGCATTCGAGGGTCGGGCTACACCTTC
CDR3 protein: CASIRGSGYTF

clone size: .
D gene: TRBD1
J gene: TRBJ1-2
V gene: TRBV19
CDR3 DNA: TGTGCCAGTAGTACCCTGGACAGGTCGAATAACTATGGCTACACCTTC
CDR3 protein: CASSTLDRSNNYGYTF

clone size: medium-sized
D gene: .
J gene: TRBJ1-2
V gene: TRBV10-2
CDR3 DNA: TGCGCCAGCAGTGAGTCTTCAGATATCTATGGCTACACCTTC
CDR3 protein: CASSESSDIYGYTF

clone size: .
D gene: .
J gene: TRBJ1-5
V gene: TRBV21-1
CDR3 DNA: TGTGCCAGCAGCAAAGCGCTAGGGACAGTGAGCACAAGCAATCAGCCCCAGCATTTT
CDR3 protein: CASSKALGTVSTSNQPQHF

clone size: .
D gene: TRBD1
J gene: TRBJ1-2
V gene: TRBV5-5
CDR3 DNA: TGTGCCAGCAGCTTGGTGCAGGGGGCCATTGGCTACACCTTC
CDR3 protein: CASSLVQGAIGYTF

clone size: .
D gene: .
J gene: TRBJ2-7
V gene: TRBV27
CDR3 DNA: TGTGCCAGCAGTTCCCGACGGGGGTCCCCCTACGAGCAGTACTTC
CDR3 protein: CASSSRRGSPYEQYF